A selection of T cell receptor beta chains follows, all from one sample in a study of T cells in Graves' hyperthyroidism and ophthalmopathy. Via MiXCR, TCRdb re-called the multiplex PCR reads, giving one row per CDR3 protein. The table lists 600,000 to 750,000 distinct CDR3 sequences, roughly a sixth of them singletons. Sequencing was performed on blood. The source is a man aged 45-65 years with Graves' hyperthyroidism. Each CDR3 is given with its conserved first and last residue. D genes are given only for firm matches. Size tells how often a clone was seen (once, few, many) or the class of an expanded clone, and some rows leave it out.

clone size: many
J gene: TRBJ1-3
D gene: .
V gene: TRBV3-1
CDR3 protein: CASSQGGSSGNTIYF
CDR3 DNA: TGTGCCAGCAGCCAAGGCGGCTCCTCTGGAAACACCATATATTTT

clone size: few
J gene: TRBJ1-2
D gene: .
V gene: TRBV11-2
CDR3 protein: CASSLFPGQLHGYTF
CDR3 DNA: TGTGCCAGCAGCTTATTTCCCGGACAGCTCCATGGCTACACCTTC

clone size: few
J gene: TRBJ2-7
D gene: .
V gene: TRBV11-3
CDR3 protein: CASSLEGRGSYEQYF
CDR3 DNA: TGTGCCAGCAGCTTAGAGGGCAGAGGGTCCTACGAGCAGTACTTC

clone size: many
J gene: TRBJ1-2
D gene: TRBD1
V gene: TRBV19
CDR3 protein: CASSKEQGINLYGYTF
CDR3 DNA: TGTGCCAGTAGTAAAGAACAGGGGATCAACCTATATGGCTACACCTTC

clone size: .
J gene: TRBJ1-1
D gene: .
V gene: TRBV2
CDR3 protein: CASSEERWTAEAFF
CDR3 DNA: TGTGCCAGCAGTGAAGAAAGATGGACAGCTGAAGCTTTCTTT

clone size: many
J gene: TRBJ1-3
D gene: .
V gene: TRBV7-2
CDR3 protein: CASSLEGPLHGNTIYF
CDR3 DNA: TGTGCCAGCAGCTTAGAAGGGCCTCTACACGGAAACACCATATATTTT

clone size: many
J gene: TRBJ2-1
D gene: .
V gene: TRBV19
CDR3 protein: CASSIAQANEQFF
CDR3 DNA: TGTGCCAGTAGTATAGCACAGGCCAATGAGCAGTTCTTC

clone size: few
J gene: TRBJ1-1
D gene: .
V gene: TRBV28
CDR3 protein: CASSAPHVNTEAFF
CDR3 DNA: TGTGCCAGCAGTGCCCCACATGTGAACACTGAAGCTTTCTTT

clone size: many
J gene: TRBJ2-5
D gene: .
V gene: TRBV6-1
CDR3 protein: CASSYTGGDETQYF
CDR3 DNA: TGTGCCAGCAGTTATACTGGGGGCGACGAGACCCAGTACTTC

clone size: many
J gene: TRBJ2-7
D gene: TRBD1
V gene: TRBV13
CDR3 protein: CASSLFAQGFYEQYF
CDR3 DNA: TGTGCCAGCAGCTTATTTGCACAGGGGTTCTACGAGCAGTACTTC

clone size: .
J gene: TRBJ2-1
D gene: .
V gene: TRBV10-1
CDR3 protein: CASSESPLIGNEQFF
CDR3 DNA: TGCGCCAGCAGTGAGTCCCCCCTCATCGGGAATGAGCAGTTCTTC

clone size: .
J gene: TRBJ1-1
D gene: TRBD1
V gene: TRBV30
CDR3 protein: CALNPTGTLMNTEAFF
CDR3 DNA: TGTGCCTTAAATCCGACAGGGACACTTATGAACACTGAAGCTTTCTTT

clone size: many
J gene: TRBJ2-7
D gene: .
V gene: TRBV28
CDR3 protein: CASSYGPVEQYF
CDR3 DNA: TGTGCCAGCAGTTACGGGCCCGTCGAGCAGTACTTC

clone size: few
J gene: TRBJ2-2
D gene: .
V gene: TRBV3-1
CDR3 protein: CASSPFLGSGELFF
CDR3 DNA: TGTGCCAGCAGCCCGTTTCTAGGGTCCGGGGAGCTGTTTTTT

clone size: many
J gene: TRBJ2-2
D gene: .
V gene: TRBV6-2/TRBV6-3
CDR3 protein: CASSYSVGQSTGELFF
CDR3 DNA: TGTGCCAGCAGTTACTCGGTTGGGCAGTCCACCGGGGAGCTGTTTTTT

clone size: .
J gene: TRBJ1-6
D gene: .
V gene: TRBV6-5
CDR3 protein: CASSDSYNSPLHF
CDR3 DNA: TGTGCCAGCAGTGACTCCTATAATTCACCCCTCCACTTT

clone size: many
J gene: TRBJ2-7
D gene: TRBD2
V gene: TRBV11-2
CDR3 protein: CASSFGLAPSYEQYF
CDR3 DNA: TGTGCCAGCAGCTTCGGACTAGCGCCCTCCTACGAGCAGTACTTC

clone size: .
J gene: TRBJ2-7
D gene: TRBD2
V gene: TRBV2
CDR3 protein: CATPQATASGTYEQYF
CDR3 DNA: TGTGCCACTCCCCAGGCGACGGCTAGCGGAACCTACGAGCAGTACTTC

clone size: few
J gene: TRBJ2-7
D gene: .
V gene: TRBV19
CDR3 protein: CASSIDETSYEQYF
CDR3 DNA: TGTGCCAGTAGTATAGACGAGACTAGCTACGAGCAGTACTTC

clone size: many
J gene: TRBJ2-7
D gene: .
V gene: TRBV27
CDR3 protein: CASSRVGRGGNEQYF
CDR3 DNA: TGTGCCAGCAGTCGGGTCGGTAGAGGGGGTAACGAGCAGTACTTC

clone size: .
J gene: TRBJ2-7
D gene: TRBD2
V gene: TRBV20-1
CDR3 protein: CSAPGEGATYEQYF
CDR3 DNA: TGCAGTGCTCCCGGGGAGGGAGCGACCTACGAGCAGTACTTC

clone size: .
J gene: TRBJ2-2
D gene: .
V gene: TRBV15
CDR3 protein: CATSRDLARRTGELFF
CDR3 DNA: TGTGCCACCAGCAGAGATCTAGCACGCCGCACCGGGGAGCTGTTTTTT

clone size: many
J gene: TRBJ1-2
D gene: .
V gene: TRBV28
CDR3 protein: CASSARTDVYGYTF
CDR3 DNA: TGTGCCAGCAGTGCCCGGACAGACGTCTATGGCTACACCTTC

clone size: .
J gene: TRBJ1-4
D gene: .
V gene: TRBV27
CDR3 protein: CASSTSGQGEKLFF
CDR3 DNA: TGTGCCAGCAGTACCTCGGGACAAGGTGAAAAACTGTTTTTT

clone size: many
J gene: TRBJ1-2
D gene: TRBD1
V gene: TRBV24-1
CDR3 protein: CATSDSDRGNYGYTF
CDR3 DNA: TGTGCCACCAGTGATTCGGACAGGGGAAACTATGGCTACACCTTC

clone size: many
J gene: TRBJ2-3
D gene: TRBD2
V gene: TRBV27
CDR3 protein: CASSLRLAGGNTQYF
CDR3 DNA: TGTGCCAGCAGTTTACGACTAGCGGGAGGGAATACGCAGTATTTT

clone size: few
J gene: TRBJ2-7
D gene: TRBD2
V gene: TRBV29-1
CDR3 protein: CSVEDGTSDSYEQCF
CDR3 DNA: TGCAGCGTTGAAGACGGGACTAGCGACTCCTACGAGCAGTGCTTC

clone size: many
J gene: TRBJ2-5
D gene: .
V gene: TRBV27
CDR3 protein: CASSLYSPGETQYF
CDR3 DNA: TGTGCCAGCAGTTTATATAGCCCAGGAGAGACCCAGTACTTC

clone size: many
J gene: TRBJ2-1
D gene: TRBD2
V gene: TRBV11-1
CDR3 protein: CASSLWGLAGGRNEQFF
CDR3 DNA: TGTGCCAGCAGCTTATGGGGACTAGCGGGAGGACGAAATGAGCAGTTCTTC

clone size: few
J gene: TRBJ1-2
D gene: TRBD1
V gene: TRBV7-9
CDR3 protein: CASSEIQGWDYGYTF
CDR3 DNA: TGTGCCAGCAGCGAAATACAGGGGTGGGACTATGGCTACACCTTC

clone size: many
J gene: TRBJ1-2
D gene: .
V gene: TRBV2
CDR3 protein: CASRLQGGYTF
CDR3 DNA: TGTGCCAGCAGGTTGCAGGGGGGCTACACCTTC

clone size: many
J gene: TRBJ2-5
D gene: TRBD2
V gene: TRBV11-2
CDR3 protein: CASSLDPGLGQETQYF
CDR3 DNA: TGTGCCAGCAGCTTAGATCCCGGACTAGGCCAAGAGACCCAGTACTTC

clone size: .
J gene: TRBJ1-2
D gene: TRBD1
V gene: TRBV18
CDR3 protein: CASSPQGAINYGYTF
CDR3 DNA: TGTGCCAGCTCACCTCAGGGGGCGATCAACTATGGCTACACCTTC

clone size: .
J gene: TRBJ2-3
D gene: .
V gene: TRBV10-1
CDR3 protein: CASSESSRESTDTQYF
CDR3 DNA: TGCGCCAGCAGTGAGTCTTCTCGGGAGAGCACAGATACGCAGTATTTT

clone size: .
J gene: TRBJ2-7
D gene: TRBD2
V gene: TRBV10-3
CDR3 protein: CAIMRTSAGEQYF
CDR3 DNA: TGTGCCATCATGAGGACTAGCGCAGGCGAGCAGTACTTC

clone size: many
J gene: TRBJ1-2
D gene: .
V gene: TRBV11-2
CDR3 protein: CASSSVPYGYTF
CDR3 DNA: TGTGCCAGCAGCTCAGTCCCCTATGGCTACACCTTC

clone size: .
J gene: TRBJ2-7
D gene: TRBD2
V gene: TRBV7-3
CDR3 protein: CASSPGGREGMYF
CDR3 DNA: TGTGCCAGCAGCCCGGGGGGACGGGAGGGCATGTACTTC

clone size: .
J gene: TRBJ2-2
D gene: .
V gene: TRBV5-1
CDR3 protein: CASSLEGVSGTGELFF
CDR3 DNA: TGCGCCAGCAGCTTAGAGGGAGTATCTGGGACCGGGGAGCTGTTTTTT

clone size: few
J gene: TRBJ2-7
D gene: TRBD1
V gene: TRBV4-3
CDR3 protein: CASSQEPGQGRGEQYF
CDR3 DNA: TGCGCCAGCAGCCAAGAACCGGGACAGGGGCGAGGAGAGCAGTACTTC

clone size: .
J gene: TRBJ2-1
D gene: .
V gene: TRBV5-1
CDR3 protein: CASSFTGTTKNEQFF
CDR3 DNA: TGCGCCAGCAGCTTTACCGGGACCACCAAAAATGAGCAGTTCTTC

clone size: many
J gene: TRBJ2-1
D gene: .
V gene: TRBV5-5
CDR3 protein: CASSLVWFFYNEQFF
CDR3 DNA: TGTGCCAGCAGCTTGGTCTGGTTTTTCTACAATGAGCAGTTCTTC

clone size: many
J gene: TRBJ2-1
D gene: TRBD2
V gene: TRBV5-5
CDR3 protein: CASSQGLASNNEQFF
CDR3 DNA: TGTGCCAGCAGCCAGGGACTAGCGAGTAACAATGAGCAGTTCTTC

clone size: .
J gene: TRBJ2-3
D gene: TRBD2
V gene: TRBV6-1
CDR3 protein: CASSKTLGLAGGPPDTQYF
CDR3 DNA: TGTGCCAGCAGTAAGACGCTGGGACTAGCGGGAGGGCCCCCAGATACGCAGTATTTT

clone size: .
J gene: TRBJ2-2
D gene: .
V gene: TRBV7-9
CDR3 protein: CASSNGDGELFF
CDR3 DNA: TGTGCCAGCAGCAACGGGGACGGGGAGCTGTTTTTT

clone size: many
J gene: TRBJ1-2
D gene: .
V gene: TRBV28
CDR3 protein: CASRARGRWYGYTF
CDR3 DNA: TGTGCCAGCAGGGCTAGAGGGAGGTGGTATGGCTACACCTTC

clone size: few
J gene: TRBJ1-1
D gene: .
V gene: TRBV19
CDR3 protein: CASTLVGMNTEAFF
CDR3 DNA: TGTGCCAGTACTCTGGTGGGGATGAACACTGAAGCTTTCTTT

clone size: few
J gene: TRBJ1-4
D gene: TRBD1
V gene: TRBV29-1
CDR3 protein: CSVTGVGEKLFF
CDR3 DNA: TGCAGCGTTACAGGGGTAGGGGAAAAACTGTTTTTT

clone size: few
J gene: TRBJ2-1
D gene: .
V gene: TRBV5-1
CDR3 protein: CASSRFGDEQFF
CDR3 DNA: TGCGCCAGCAGTAGATTTGGGGATGAGCAGTTCTTC

clone size: .
J gene: TRBJ2-2
D gene: TRBD1
V gene: TRBV24-1
CDR3 protein: CATGRGTGEAGELFF
CDR3 DNA: TGTGCCACCGGTCGCGGTACAGGGGAAGCCGGGGAGCTGTTTTTT

clone size: .
J gene: TRBJ2-3
D gene: .
V gene: TRBV12-5
CDR3 protein: CASGFLASTDTQYF
CDR3 DNA: TGTGCTAGTGGTTTTCTGGCTAGCACAGATACGCAGTATTTT

clone size: .
J gene: TRBJ2-1
D gene: .
V gene: TRBV20-1
CDR3 protein: CSARGDNEQFF
CDR3 DNA: TGCAGTGCTAGAGGTGACAATGAGCAGTTCTTC

clone size: .
J gene: TRBJ2-7
D gene: .
V gene: TRBV5-5
CDR3 protein: CASSLLRGGLSYEQYF
CDR3 DNA: TGTGCCAGCAGCTTGCTAAGGGGGGGACTCTCCTACGAGCAGTACTTC

clone size: .
J gene: TRBJ1-5
D gene: .
V gene: TRBV28
CDR3 protein: CASSFEAGGPIQPQHF
CDR3 DNA: TGTGCCAGCAGTTTTGAAGCGGGAGGGCCTATTCAGCCCCAGCATTTT

clone size: many
J gene: TRBJ2-5
D gene: TRBD2
V gene: TRBV7-7
CDR3 protein: CASSQGGAGGPQETQYF
CDR3 DNA: TGTGCCAGCAGTCAAGGGGGAGCGGGAGGTCCCCAAGAGACCCAGTACTTC

clone size: few
J gene: TRBJ1-4
D gene: .
V gene: TRBV5-4
CDR3 protein: CASSLWFGATNEKLFF
CDR3 DNA: TGTGCCAGCAGCTTGTGGTTTGGAGCAACTAATGAAAAACTGTTTTTT